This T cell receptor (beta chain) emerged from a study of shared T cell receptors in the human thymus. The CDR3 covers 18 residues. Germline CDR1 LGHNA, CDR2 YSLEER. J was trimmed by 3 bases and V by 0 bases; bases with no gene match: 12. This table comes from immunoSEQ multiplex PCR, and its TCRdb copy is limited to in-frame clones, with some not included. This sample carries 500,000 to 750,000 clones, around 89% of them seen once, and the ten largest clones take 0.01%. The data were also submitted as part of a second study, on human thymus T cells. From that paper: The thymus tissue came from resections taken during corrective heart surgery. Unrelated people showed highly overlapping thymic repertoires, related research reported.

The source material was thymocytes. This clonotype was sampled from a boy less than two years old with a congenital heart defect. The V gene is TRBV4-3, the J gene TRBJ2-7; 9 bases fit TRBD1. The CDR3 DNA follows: TGCGCCAGCAGCCAAGATGAGGGCACAGGGGGCGACAACTACGAGCAGTACTTC. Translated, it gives CASSQDEGTGGDNYEQYF.